This is a list of T cell receptor beta chains from one sample in a study of T cells after posttransplantation cyclophosphamide. Data came from immunoSEQ multiplex PCR; TCRdb stores just in-frame clones and leaves some out. This table holds 9,700 or so clones, 95% to 98% found once. The sample comprised naive CD4+ T cells sorted from PBMCs. These receptors were taken from an older woman in good health, CMV-negative, and a related stem cell transplant donor. Both conserved end residues are part of each CDR3. A D gene is named only where the DNA matches it firmly. Size tells how often a clone was seen (once, few, many) or the class of an expanded clone, and some rows leave it out.

j_call d_call clone_size v_call cdr3_aa cdr3_nt
TRBJ1-5 . once TRBV7-6 CASSRTGREGDQPQHF TGTGCCAGCAGCCGCACAGGGAGAGAGGGGGATCAGCCCCAGCATTTT
TRBJ2-3 TRBD2 . TRBV29-1 CSVEGLAGGVKDTQYF TGCAGCGTTGAAGGGCTAGCGGGAGGGGTCAAAGATACGCAGTATTTT
TRBJ1-6 . . TRBV28 CASSWLSSSYNSPLHF TGTGCCAGCAGTTGGTTAAGTAGCTCCTATAATTCCCCCCTCCACTTT
TRBJ2-3 TRBD1 once TRBV12-5 CASGLVLSGQGSPDTQYF TGTGCTAGTGGTTTGGTACTATCGGGACAGGGGAGTCCAGATACGCAGTATTTT
TRBJ2-1 TRBD2 once TRBV19 CASSGGSPNYNEQFF TGTGCCAGTAGTGGCGGGAGTCCCAACTACAATGAGCAGTTCTTC
TRBJ1-2 TRBD1 . TRBV7-3 CASSHGTGGGYTF TGTGCCAGCAGCCACGGGACAGGCGGTGGCTACACCTTC
TRBJ2-2 TRBD2 . TRBV7-3 CASSTSGTSGHTGELFF TGTGCCAGCAGCACCTCCGGGACTAGCGGGCACACCGGGGAGCTGTTTTTT
TRBJ1-6 . . TRBV7-3 CASSLQGSYNSPLHF TGTGCCAGCAGCTTACAGGGCTCCTATAATTCACCCCTCCACTTT
TRBJ2-4 TRBD2 . TRBV5-6 CASSSRAGGGAKNIQYF TGTGCCAGCAGCTCACGGGCGGGAGGTGGGGCCAAAAACATTCAGTACTTC
TRBJ2-1 TRBD2 once TRBV11-3 CASSHGLAGADEQFF TGTGCCAGCAGCCACGGACTAGCGGGGGCGGATGAGCAGTTCTTC
TRBJ1-1 . . TRBV6-1 CASSGRMADTEAFF TGTGCCAGCAGTGGCCGGATGGCGGACACTGAAGCTTTCTTT
TRBJ2-7 . . TRBV7-2 CASSLEFFYEQYF TGTGCCAGCAGCTTAGAATTCTTCTACGAGCAGTACTTC
TRBJ1-1 . . TRBV9 CASSPQQGRYEAFF TGTGCCAGCAGCCCGCAACAGGGCCGATATGAAGCTTTCTTT
TRBJ1-1 . . TRBV5-6 CASSFLNTEAFF TGTGCCAGCAGCTTCTTGAACACTGAAGCTTTCTTT
TRBJ1-5 . once TRBV19 CATGQGRNQPQHF TGTGCCACAGGCCAGGGTCGCAATCAGCCCCAGCATTTT
TRBJ2-5 . . TRBV19 CASSISGVQETQYF TGTGCCAGTAGTATATCGGGGGTTCAAGAGACCCAGTACTTC
TRBJ2-5 TRBD1 . TRBV7-2 CASSFGTGGETQYF TGTGCCAGCAGCTTCGGGACAGGGGGCGAGACCCAGTACTTC
TRBJ2-1 TRBD2 . TRBV19 CASSIDGLGVRNEQFF TGTGCCAGTAGTATAGATGGACTAGGGGTTAGGAATGAGCAGTTCTTC
TRBJ2-3 . . TRBV5-4 CASSAGSTDTQYF TGTGCCAGCAGTGCGGGGAGTACAGATACGCAGTATTTT
TRBJ2-1 TRBD2 . TRBV9 CASSPPRGPSGGGNEQFF TGTGCCAGCAGCCCCCCGCGAGGACCTAGCGGGGGGGGCAATGAGCAGTTCTTC
TRBJ1-6 . . TRBV6-1 CASSPLAAPNSPLHF TGTGCCAGCAGTCCACTGGCGGCACCTAATTCACCCCTCCACTTT
TRBJ1-6 TRBD1 . TRBV6-1 CASTPAGQDNSPLHF TGTGCCAGCACCCCCGCCGGACAGGATAATTCCCCCCTCCACTTT
TRBJ2-1 . . TRBV27 CASSFSTGTANEQFF TGTGCCAGCAGTTTTTCCACTGGGACTGCAAATGAGCAGTTCTTC
TRBJ1-4 TRBD1 . TRBV6-5 CASSRGRGEKLFF TGTGCCAGTTCGAGGGGGCGGGGAGAAAAACTGTTTTTT
TRBJ1-2 . . TRBV19 CASSPLGAFYGYTF TGTGCCAGTAGTCCCCTGGGCGCCTTCTATGGCTACACCTTC
TRBJ2-2 TRBD1 . TRBV5-1 CASNGQGADTGELFF TGCGCCAGCAACGGACAGGGGGCCGACACCGGGGAGCTGTTTTTT